One TCR beta chain is described in this entry. Antigen specificity is unknown. Germline V gene sequence: CDR1 SQVTM, CDR2 ANQGSEA. This CDR3 region has 12 residues. Unmatched junction bases numbered 8, after V lost 7 bases and J lost 8 bases. The data originate from a study of somatic mutations in cytotoxic T cells in rheumatoid arthritis. Study-level points and caveats: Between rheumatoid arthritis patients and age-matched healthy controls, CD8+ T-cell clonality showed no significant difference. An increase in CD8+ clonality with age was seen in rheumatoid arthritis patients but not in healthy controls.

Using immunoSEQ multiplex PCR, the repertoire was profiled, and TCRdb retains in-frame clones only, with some absent. Among 9,000 to 9,500 clones listed, 60% to 80% were seen once. Sequencing was performed on CD8+ T cells sorted from blood. The chain combines TRBV29-1 with TRBJ1-2; the match to TRBD1 covers 9 bases. This receptor was taken from an adult with rheumatoid arthritis. CDR3 sequence: CSAAQGATGYTF. CDR3 nucleotides: TGCAGCGCTGCACAGGGGGCGACAGGCTACACCTTC.